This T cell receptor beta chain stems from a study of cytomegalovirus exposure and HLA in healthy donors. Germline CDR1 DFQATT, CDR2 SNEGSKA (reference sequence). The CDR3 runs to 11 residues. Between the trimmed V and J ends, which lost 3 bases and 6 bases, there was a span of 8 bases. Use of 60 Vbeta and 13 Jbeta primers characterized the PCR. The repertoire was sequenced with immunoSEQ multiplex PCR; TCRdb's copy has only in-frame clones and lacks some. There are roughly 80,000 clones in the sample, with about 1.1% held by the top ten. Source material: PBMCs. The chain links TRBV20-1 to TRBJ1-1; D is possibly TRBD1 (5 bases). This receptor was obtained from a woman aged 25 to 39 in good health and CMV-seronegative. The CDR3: CSASIQAEAFF. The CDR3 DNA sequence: TGCAGTGCTAGTATACAGGCTGAAGCTTTCTTT.